The entry below describes one T cell receptor beta chain. These data belong to a study of Graves' ophthalmopathy and Graves' hyperthyroidism. About the study: Stable hyperthyroid donors showed no ophthalmopathy during 18 months follow-up.

Amplified TCR beta CDR3 regions were obtained using RNA transcripts as template. First-round RT-PCR used HTBI primers; second-round multiplex PCR followed. TCRdb reprocessed the multiplex PCR reads with MiXCR, giving one entry per CDR3 protein. In the table there are about 550,000 distinct CDR3 sequences, 39% of which are singletons. The material sequenced was peripheral blood or thyroid tissue (not recorded which). The sequence was collected from an adult man with Graves' hyperthyroidism.

The CDR3 DNA follows: TGTGCCAGCTCACCGAAAACAGGGGGCGCGGAGACCCAGTACTTC. Translated, it gives CASSPKTGGAETQYF. The rearrangement links TRBV2 to TRBJ2-5; 9 nucleotides match TRBD1. V dropped 8 bases and J dropped 5; count of bases not matched to a gene: 12. The CDR3 extends over 15 amino acids. Per germline, CDR1 SNHLY and CDR2 FYNNEI.